The present T cell receptor beta chain was sequenced within a study of blood T cell repertoires in COVID-19. Looked up from germline, CDR1 is SGHDN and CDR2 is FVKESK. The CDR3 extends over 16 amino acids. Unmatched junction bases numbered 9, after V lost 3 bases and J lost 3 bases. Participant age was roughly 18 to 90 years, and participants resided in about 25 US areas. Exposed enrollees encountered a COVID-19 case at some point within 2 weeks before study entry. Sequencing used immunoSEQ multiplex PCR; TCRdb keeps in-frame clones, though not all of them. The sample holds hundreds of thousands of clones, about 88% seen once.

The chain is built from TRBV14 and TRBJ2-5; 8 positions match TRBD1. The sequenced material came from PBMCs or T cells enriched from blood (not recorded which). The TCR was taken from a woman aged 18-35 years who had been exposed to COVID-19. Here the CDR3 reads CASSHLFGQGKETQYF. For the CDR3, the DNA is TGTGCCAGCAGCCATTTATTCGGACAGGGAAAAGAGACCCAGTACTTC.